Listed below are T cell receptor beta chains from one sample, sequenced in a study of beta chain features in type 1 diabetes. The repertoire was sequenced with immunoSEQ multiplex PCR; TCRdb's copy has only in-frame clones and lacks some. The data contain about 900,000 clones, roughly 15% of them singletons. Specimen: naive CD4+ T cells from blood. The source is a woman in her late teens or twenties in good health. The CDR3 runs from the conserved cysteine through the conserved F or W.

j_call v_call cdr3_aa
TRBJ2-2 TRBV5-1 CASSLLMGVGATGELFF
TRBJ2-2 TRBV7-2 CASSLVGGSGRTGELFF
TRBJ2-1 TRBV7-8 CASSLTARVALSSYNEQFF
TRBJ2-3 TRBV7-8 CASSLGTGDTDTQYF
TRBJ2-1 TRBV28 CASSLRRNEQFF
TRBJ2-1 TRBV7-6 CASSGRDGERVEQFF
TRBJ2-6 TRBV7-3 CASSLVRFSGANVLTF
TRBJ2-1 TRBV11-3 CASSLGTPSGRASDEQFF
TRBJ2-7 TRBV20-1 CSASAVDEQYF
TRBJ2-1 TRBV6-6 CASSNPYNEQFF
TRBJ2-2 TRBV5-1 CASSRDSGRTGELFF
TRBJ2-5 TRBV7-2 CASSLNPTGVQETQYF
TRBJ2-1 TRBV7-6 CASSTTTDRELDEQFF
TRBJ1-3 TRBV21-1 CASNRGSGNTIYF
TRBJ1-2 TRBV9 CASSVTGNYGYTF
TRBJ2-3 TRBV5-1 CASSLAPDTQYF
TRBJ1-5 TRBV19 CASSMWGPGQGSNQPQHF
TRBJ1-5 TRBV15 CATSRARQPNQPQHF
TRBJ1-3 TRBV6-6 CASTLGQFGNTIYF
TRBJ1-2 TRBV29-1 CSVVTTSPNYGYTF
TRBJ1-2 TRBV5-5 CASSDADYGYTF
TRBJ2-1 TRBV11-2 CASSFSSPQLAGGRNEQFF
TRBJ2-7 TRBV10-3 CAISGQGALEQYF
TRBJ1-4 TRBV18 CASSPPWGFNEKLFF
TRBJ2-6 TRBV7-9 CASSLGLAGVSGANVLTF
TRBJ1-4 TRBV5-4 CASSQPRAQATNEKLFF
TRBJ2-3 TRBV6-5 CASSLLGLTDTQYF
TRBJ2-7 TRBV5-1 CASSSAGTGYYEQYF